This T cell receptor (beta chain) was obtained from a study of blood T cell repertoires in COVID-19. Turning to the study itself: T cells, B-cell-depleted T cells, or PBMCs supplied cDNA or gDNA.

In the original analysis: The assay estimated nucleated cells by amplifying reference gene primers. Here immunoSEQ multiplex PCR was the method, and the copy in TCRdb shows in-frame clones only, minus some. V, J and clone size are those of that table, while D and trimming were read from the DNA. The repertoire holds 100,000 to 120,000 clones, with 70% to 90% as singletons. The J segment lost 0 bases and the V segment lost 4 bases, leaving 8 bases of the junction unmatched. The CDR3 runs to 18 residues. Germline assignment: CDR1 MGHRA and CDR2 YSYEKL. The sample was peripheral blood. The receptor was derived from a man aged 40-50 years with acute or convalescent COVID-19. The chain combines TRBV4-1 with TRBJ2-2, with 10 nucleotides matching TRBD2. This chain's CDR3 is CASSPTVGLAANTGELFF. The DNA of the CDR3 is TGCGCCAGCAGCCCCACCGTCGGACTAGCGGCGAACACCGGGGAGCTGTTTTTT.